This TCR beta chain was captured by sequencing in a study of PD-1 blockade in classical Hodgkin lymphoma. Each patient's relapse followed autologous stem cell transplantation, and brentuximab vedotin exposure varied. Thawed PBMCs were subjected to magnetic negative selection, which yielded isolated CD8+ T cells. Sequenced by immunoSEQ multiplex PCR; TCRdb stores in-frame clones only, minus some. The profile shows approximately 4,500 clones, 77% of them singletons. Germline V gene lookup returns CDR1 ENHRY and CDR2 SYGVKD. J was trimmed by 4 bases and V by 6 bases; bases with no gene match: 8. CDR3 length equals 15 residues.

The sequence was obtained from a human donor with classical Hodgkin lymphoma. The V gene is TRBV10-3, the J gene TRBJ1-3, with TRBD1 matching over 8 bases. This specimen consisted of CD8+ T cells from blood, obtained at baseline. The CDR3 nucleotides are TGTGCCATCAGGATACAGGGGGTGCGGGGAAACACCATATATTTT. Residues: CAIRIQGVRGNTIYF.